Below are 20 T cell receptor beta chains sequenced from a single sample in a study of shared clonotypes between healthy human individuals. Profiled with immunoSEQ multiplex PCR; TCRdb holds only in-frame clones, not every one. Of about 360,000 clones listed, 73% were seen once; the top ten hold about 10%. The specimen was memory CD4+ T cells sorted from blood. Subset of the sample: CD45RA-negative fraction. The receptors were sampled from a young man in good health.

The chain combines TRBV7-7 with TRBJ2-1; TRBD2 matches at 7 bases. V trimming: 1 base; J trimming: 12 bases; junction bases outside the gene matches: 6. The CDR3 runs to 13 residues. Germline-derived CDR1 and CDR2 are SSHAT and FNYEAQ (reference sequence). The chain's CDR3 is CASSLDWSSGQFF. CDR3 sequence (DNA): TGTGCCAGCAGCTTAGATTGGTCTAGCGGGCAGTTCTTC.

The chain combines TRBV10-3 with TRBJ1-1; D remains unclear. The V and J ends lost 4 bases and 4 bases respectively, with 7 bases between them. Germline V gene lookup returns CDR1 ENHRY and CDR2 SYGVKD. This CDR3 region has 12 residues. The DNA of the CDR3 is TGTGCCATCAGTGGCGAGGGCACTGAAGCTTTCTTT. Amino acid sequence: CAISGEGTEAFF.

This chain links TRBV7-9 with TRBJ1-1; 9 bases map to TRBD1. This CDR3 region has 17 residues. The germline gives CDR1 SEHNR, CDR2 FQNEAQ (reference sequence). Trimming at V came to 6 bases and at J to 0 bases, leaving 11 bases not matched to a gene. CDR3 sequence reads: CASRPPGTGSVNTEAFF. Here the CDR3 DNA reads TGTGCCAGCAGGCCCCCAGGGACAGGGTCGGTGAACACTGAAGCTTTCTTT.

The CDR3 here is CASSPVSATYEQYF. CDR3 sequence (DNA): TGTGCCAGCAGCCCGGTGAGCGCAACCTACGAGCAGTACTTC. The rearrangement links TRBV7-9 to TRBJ2-7; D is ambiguous. Germline-derived CDR1 and CDR2 are SEHNR and FQNEAQ (reference sequence). The CDR3 totals 14 residues. With 5 bases removed from V and 2 bases from J, the gap between germline ends came to 13 bases.

V and J are TRBV7-8 and TRBJ1-2; D perhaps matches TRBD1 (6 bases). The CDR3 consists of 12 residues. With 1 base removed from V and 6 bases from J, the gap between germline ends came to 6 bases. Germline lookup yields CDR1 SGHVS and CDR2 FQNEAQ. The DNA for the CDR3 is TGTGCCAGCAGCTTAGACAGGGATGGCTACACCTTC. Translation gives CASSLDRDGYTF.

The chain recombines TRBV29-1 with TRBJ2-5, with TRBD2 identical over 7 bases. Looked up from germline, CDR1 is SQVTM and CDR2 is ANQGSEA. The CDR3 has 13 residues. The CDR3 sequence is CGYRAGFRETQYF. The CDR3 nucleotides are TGCGGTTATAGAGCGGGATTCCGAGAGACCCAGTACTTC.

Only a few counts were recorded for this clone. The chain combines TRBV6-1 with TRBJ1-2, with D uncertain. The CDR3 loop spans 14 amino acids. The germline CDR1 and CDR2 sequences are MNHNS and SASEGT. V lost 2 bases and J 6 bases, leaving 13 bases between the germline ends. CDR3 sequence (DNA): TGTGCCAGCAGTGAATACGGAGGGAGGGATGGCTACACCTTC. It yields the protein CASSEYGGRDGYTF.

A remark on this clone: The sample contains more than one DNA sequence encoding this CDR3. This chain joins TRBV5-1 and TRBJ2-2, with D perhaps given as TRBD1 or TRBD2 (5 bases each). From germline, CDR1 is SGHRS and CDR2 YFSETQ. The CDR3 spans 16 residues. V lost 0 bases and J 2 bases, leaving 11 bases between the germline ends. Here the CDR3 DNA reads TGCGCCAGCAGCTTGGGAGGGCGGACAAACACCGGGGAGCTGTTTTTT. Translation gives CASSLGGRTNTGELFF. The full variable domain, in which reference TRBV5-1 and TRBJ2-2 provide the parts outside the CDR3, is KAGVTQTPRYLIKTRGQQVTLSCSPISGHRSVSWYQQTPGQGLQFLFEYFSETQRNKGNFPGRFSGRQFSNSRSEMNVSTLELGDSALYLCASSLGGRTNTGELFFGEGSRLTVL.

V usage is TRBV14 and J usage is TRBJ2-3; the match to TRBD1 covers 7 bases. Germline values: CDR1 SGHDN, CDR2 FVKESK. This CDR3 has 16 residues. V shed 4 bases and J 3 bases; nucleotides not matched to a gene: 10. The CDR3 region is CASSLGGAGLTDTQYF. CDR3 nucleotides: TGTGCCAGCAGCCTAGGGGGCGCGGGTCTTACAGATACGCAGTATTTT.

The chain joins TRBV7-8 to TRBJ2-1, with a weak D call TRBD2 (5 bases). The CDR3 is 15 residues long. V lost 3 bases and J 4 bases, leaving 13 bases between the germline ends. Germline assignment: CDR1 SGHVS and CDR2 FQNEAQ. The CDR3, as DNA: TGTGCCAGCAGCTTCAAACAAGACTATTACAATGAGCAGTTCTTC. Protein sequence: CASSFKQDYYNEQFF.

The CDR3 loop is CASSQLAGYEQYF. CDR3 nucleotide sequence: TGTGCCAGCAGCCAATTAGCGGGCTACGAGCAGTACTTC. The chain employs TRBV14 and TRBJ2-7, with 7 positions matching TRBD2. Germline CDR1 and CDR2: SGHDN and FVKESK. V was clipped by 2 bases and J by 3 bases; unmatched bases: 1. This CDR3 has 13 amino acids.

This rearrangement joins TRBV7-8 to TRBJ2-5; 8 positions agree with TRBD1. Germline assignment: CDR1 SGHVS and CDR2 FQNEAQ. Trimming removed 4 bases from V and 6 bases from J; junction bases left unmatched: 10. CDR3 length equals 15 residues. The CDR3 loop reads CASSSRTGFGKTQYF. The DNA of the CDR3 is TGTGCCAGCAGCTCGAGGACAGGGTTTGGGAAGACCCAGTACTTC.

The rearrangement links TRBV18 to TRBJ2-7; D unclear. The V gene's germline CDR1 is KGHSH and CDR2 LQKENI. Trimming removed 2 bases at V and 2 bases at J, with 10 bases between. This CDR3 has 14 residues. CDR3 region: CASSPGRLTYEQYF. The CDR3 region has the DNA TGTGCCAGCTCACCAGGCAGGCTAACCTACGAGCAGTACTTC. The whole variable domain, remainder taken from reference TRBV18 and TRBJ2-7, is NAGVMQNPRHLVRRRGQEARLRCSPMKGHSHVYWYRQLPEEGLKFMVYLQKENIIDESGMPKERFSAEFPKEGPSILRIQQVVRGDSAAYFCASSPGRLTYEQYFGPGTRLTVT.

This clone has a single count. The V gene is TRBV6-1, the J gene TRBJ2-7; D remains ambiguous. Germline lookup yields CDR1 MNHNS and CDR2 SASEGT. There are 14 residues in the CDR3. V was pared by 8 bases and J by 0 bases, with 14 bases between. CDR3: CASFLGLSSYEQYF. The CDR3, as DNA: TGTGCCAGCTTTCTAGGGCTCTCCTCCTACGAGCAGTACTTC.

This clone was recorded at least ten times. J is TRBJ2-7 and V is TRBV6-6; weak D call: TRBD1 (5 bases). Germline CDR1 MNHNY, CDR2 SVGAGI (reference sequence). The CDR3 covers 13 residues. With 4 bases removed from V and 6 bases from J, the gap between germline ends came to 13 bases. The CDR3 coding sequence is TGTGCCAGCAGTTTAGGGGAAACTCGCGAGCAGTACTTC. Encoded protein: CASSLGETREQYF.

A few counts support this clone. The genes are TRBV27 and TRBJ2-3; tentatively, D is TRBD1 or TRBD2 (5 bases each). Germline CDR1 is MNHEY and CDR2 is SMNVEV (reference sequence). Trimming pared 6 bases from V and 0 bases from J, leaving 22 bases between. The CDR3 has 18 amino acids. This chain's CDR3 is CASRPLIGARGSTDTQYF. Here the CDR3 DNA reads TGTGCCAGCAGACCCCTAATCGGGGCACGTGGTAGCACAGATACGCAGTATTTT.

The gene calls are TRBV21-1 and TRBJ2-1; the table's TRBD2 call for D was not verified on the DNA. TRBV21-1 is described as a pseudogene. The CDR3 has 12 residues. The CDR3 here is CASSKVRGEQFF. CDR3 DNA sequence: TGTGCCAGCAGCAAAGTCCGGGGTGAGCAGTTCTTC.

This sequence joins TRBV9 and TRBJ2-3; D might be TRBD2 (5 bases). This CDR3 contains 14 residues. Germline loops: CDR1 SGDLS, CDR2 YYNGEE. V lost 2 bases to trimming and J lost 2 bases, with 9 bases between them. Here the CDR3 DNA reads TGTGCCAGCAGCGTTAGCGTCGCCACAGATACGCAGTATTTT. This encodes CASSVSVATDTQYF.

The rearrangement uses TRBV11-3 and TRBJ2-1, with 7 bases identical to TRBD2. Germline V CDR1 and CDR2: SGHNT, YENEEA. V shed 4 bases, J shed 6 bases, and the junction held 12 bases outside the gene matches. CDR3 size: 16 residues. CDR3 in amino acids: CASSSGLGGGINEQFF. The DNA for the CDR3 is TGTGCCAGCAGCTCCGGACTTGGCGGGGGTATCAATGAGCAGTTCTTC.

The chain couples TRBV7-3 to TRBJ2-7; weak D call: TRBD2 (5 bases). V was shortened by 3 bases and J by 1 base, with 16 bases between the two germline ends. This CDR3 spans 16 amino acids. Germline V lookup: CDR1 SGHTA, CDR2 FQGTGA. CDR3 bases: TGTGCCAGCAGCTTCGCCGGAAATGAGGGATCCTACGAGCAGTACTTC. Its protein is CASSFAGNEGSYEQYF.